This T cell receptor beta chain was recorded in a study of siplizumab effects on memory and regulatory T cells. The assay was immunoSEQ multiplex PCR, and TCRdb's table has in-frame clones only and misses some. The profile covers about 5,600 clones, with around half appearing a single time and about 83% taken by the ten largest. Germline V gene data show CDR1 as MNHEY and CDR2 as SVGAGI. The CDR3 has 11 residues. With 8 bases clipped from V and 9 bases from J, the junction kept 3 bases outside the gene matches. This clone has at least ten counts. Antigen unknown. Kept together in coculture, the mixed lymphocyte reaction cells spent 6 days at 37°C. Violet Dye was applied to stimulator PBMCs and CFSE to responder PBMCs before a 1:1 mix.

This sequence was found in a human donor in good health; the cells came from an allogeneic mixed lymphocyte reaction. Some clones in this sample may be carry-over from other donors' samples. This sequence joins TRBV6-5 and TRBJ1-3, with 8 bases identical to TRBD1. Sequenced sample: CFSE-low (dividing) CD8+ T cells sorted from an allogeneic mixed lymphocyte reaction. The CDR3 bases are TGTGCCAGCCAGACAGGGGCCACCATATATTTT. It is translated as CASQTGATIYF.